Listed here are 26 T cell receptor beta chains from one sample, sequenced in a study of CD8 T cells in ankylosing spondylitis. TCRdb processed the 5' RACE reads anew with MiXCR; each CDR3 protein has one entry. The data show approximately 38,000 distinct CDR3 sequences, about 2.5% seen once. Input material: blood, either unsorted or a sorted T cell fraction (not recorded which). Receptors were obtained from a male donor with ankylosing spondylitis or in good health (not recorded which).

At least ten counts were recorded for this clonotype. The chain has TRBV9 and TRBJ1-2; 12 nucleotides agree with TRBD1. The germline CDR1 and CDR2 sequences are SGDLS and YYNGEE. The CDR3 extends over 17 amino acids. V lost 3 bases and J lost 3; bases outside the gene matches: 9. CDR3 DNA: TGTGCCAGCAGCGCACCGGGACAGGGGGCGCGGGACTATGGCTACACCTTC. Its translation: CASSAPGQGARDYGYTF.

This clonotype was observed at least ten times. V and J are TRBV9 and TRBJ2-1; TRBD1 or TRBD2 may be the D gene (5 bases each). The CDR3 extends over 15 amino acids. Germline V gene sequence: CDR1 SGDLS, CDR2 YYNGEE. V lost 2 bases and J lost 8, with 17 bases in between. The CDR3 region is CASSVRGGSVDEQFF. As DNA, the CDR3 is TGTGCCAGCAGCGTTAGGGGCGGGTCGGTCGATGAGCAGTTCTTC.

The sample holds many counts of this clonotype. This chain uses TRBV9 with TRBJ1-6, with TRBD1 as a possible D gene (5 bases). Trimming shortened V by 3 bases and J by 2 bases, and 18 bases separated the two germline ends. Germline CDR1 reads SGDLS; CDR2 reads YYNGEE. This CDR3 region has 18 residues. CDR3 region: CASSARDRLGPYNSPLHF. The CDR3 DNA is TGTGCCAGCAGCGCCCGGGACCGCCTCGGACCCTATAATTCACCCCTCCACTTT.

This clonotype came up many times. This rearrangement joins TRBV9 to TRBJ1-3; D is uncertain. Trimming shortened V by 3 bases and J by 0 bases, and 10 bases separated the two germline ends. Germline CDR1 is SGDLS and CDR2 is YYNGEE. The CDR3 runs 15 residues. The CDR3 nucleotides are TGTGCCAGCAGCGGAACGGAGCTCTCTGGAAACACCATATATTTT. Translating it yields CASSGTELSGNTIYF.

This clonotype came up many times. The chain joins TRBV9 to TRBJ2-3; TRBD1 matches at 7 bases. Trimming removed 2 bases from V and 4 bases from J; junction bases left unmatched: 7. Germline lookup yields CDR1 SGDLS and CDR2 YYNGEE. The CDR3 length is 15 residues. CDR3: CASSVKTGNPDTQYF. As DNA, the CDR3 is TGTGCCAGCAGCGTCAAGACAGGGAACCCAGATACGCAGTATTTT.

This clonotype has a count of ten or more. The chain is built from TRBV9 and TRBJ1-6; D remains ambiguous. V lost 2 bases to trimming and J lost 7 bases, with 10 bases between them. Germline V lookup: CDR1 SGDLS, CDR2 YYNGEE. This CDR3 spans 14 amino acids. CDR3 protein: CASSVARGNSPLHF. For the CDR3, the DNA is TGTGCCAGCAGCGTCGCCAGAGGGAATTCACCCCTCCACTTT.

The chain uses TRBV9 and TRBJ2-5; D call uncertain. Trimming removed 0 bases at V and 5 bases at J, with 14 bases between. The CDR3 contains 15 residues. Germline CDR1 reads SGDLS; CDR2 reads YYNGEE. The CDR3 loop reads CASSVDAGDFETQYF. The CDR3 coding sequence is TGTGCCAGCAGCGTAGATGCCGGAGACTTCGAGACCCAGTACTTC. Together with reference TRBV9 and TRBJ2-5, the CDR3 gives the full variable domain: DSGVTQTPKHLITATGQRVTLRCSPRSGDLSVYWYQQSLDQGLQFLIQYYNGEERAKGNILERFSAQQFPDLHSELNLSSLELGDSALYFCASSVDAGDFETQYFGPGTRLLVL.

This clonotype showed up many times. V usage is TRBV9 and J usage is TRBJ2-7, with TRBD2 identical over 7 bases. Germline assignment: CDR1 SGDLS and CDR2 YYNGEE. The CDR3 is 15 residues long. V dropped 0 bases and J dropped 4; count of bases not matched to a gene: 7. Here the CDR3 reads CASSVGPGGLYEQYF. As DNA, the CDR3 is TGTGCCAGCAGCGTAGGGCCGGGAGGCCTTTACGAGCAGTACTTC.

In its sample, this clonotype was seen many times. The chain joins TRBV9 to TRBJ2-2; D remains unclear. With 0 bases removed from V and 0 bases from J, the gap between germline ends came to 9 bases. The CDR3 runs 16 residues. The germline gives CDR1 SGDLS, CDR2 YYNGEE. The CDR3 DNA is TGTGCCAGCAGCGTAGAACTCCTTGCGAACACCGGGGAGCTGTTTTTT. Translation: CASSVELLANTGELFF. The whole variable domain, remainder taken from reference TRBV9 and TRBJ2-2, is DSGVTQTPKHLITATGQRVTLRCSPRSGDLSVYWYQQSLDQGLQFLIQYYNGEERAKGNILERFSAQQFPDLHSELNLSSLELGDSALYFCASSVELLANTGELFFGEGSRLTVL.

This clonotype was counted many times. V is TRBV9 and J is TRBJ2-7, with D unclear. V gave up 2 bases and J gave up 2 bases, with 11 bases separating them. This CDR3 comprises 14 residues. The germline gives CDR1 SGDLS, CDR2 YYNGEE. CDR3 sequence reads: CASSVTDAAYEQYF. CDR3 coding DNA: TGTGCCAGCAGCGTCACGGATGCCGCCTACGAGCAGTACTTC. Full variable domain (missing parts from reference TRBV9 and TRBJ2-7): DSGVTQTPKHLITATGQRVTLRCSPRSGDLSVYWYQQSLDQGLQFLIQYYNGEERAKGNILERFSAQQFPDLHSELNLSSLELGDSALYFCASSVTDAAYEQYFGPGTRLTVT.

This clonotype was detected many times. The rearrangement links TRBV9 to TRBJ2-7; 7 bases agree with TRBD2. The CDR3 extends over 15 amino acids. The V and J ends lost 0 bases and 12 bases, in that order; junction bases with no gene match: 15. Per the germline V gene, CDR1 is SGDLS and CDR2 is YYNGEE. The CDR3 here is CASSVAPDLAGPSYF. CDR3 nucleotides: TGTGCCAGCAGCGTAGCTCCAGACTTAGCGGGCCCTTCGTACTTC.

This clonotype was detected many times. The J gene is TRBJ1-4, the V gene TRBV10-3; tentatively, D is TRBD1 (6 bases). V lost 8 bases to trimming and J lost 7 bases, with 11 bases between them. CDR1 and CDR2 from the germline V gene are ENHRY and SYGVKD. The CDR3 contains 12 residues. The DNA for the CDR3 is TGTGCCATCTCGAACAGGGTTGAAAAACTGTTTTTT. Its protein product is CAISNRVEKLFF.

This clonotype has at least ten counts. The chain links TRBV23-1 to TRBJ2-5, with 9 nucleotides matching TRBD1. TRBV23-1 is marked as an open reading frame, function uncertain. The length of the CDR3 is 18 residues. After removal of 4 bases from V and 7 bases from J, the junction contained 19 bases not matched to a gene. This CDR3 reads CASSRGTGPFPSGWTQYF. CDR3 DNA: TGCGCCAGCAGTCGAGGGACAGGGCCCTTTCCCTCCGGGTGGACCCAGTACTTC.

This clonotype was found many times. The chain uses TRBV9 and TRBJ2-2, with 9 bases that match TRBD1. CDR1 SGDLS and CDR2 YYNGEE come from the germline V gene. The CDR3 contains 14 residues. V lost 3 bases and J lost 5; bases outside the gene matches: 2. The CDR3 bases are TGTGCCAGCAGCGATGACAGGGGGACCGGGGAGCTGTTTTTT. Amino acid sequence: CASSDDRGTGELFF.

This clonotype occurred many times. The genes are TRBV9 and TRBJ2-2, with 9 bases lining up with TRBD1. The CDR3 has 16 amino acids. Germline V gene sequence: CDR1 SGDLS, CDR2 YYNGEE. The J segment lost 5 bases and the V segment lost 3 bases, leaving 8 bases of the junction unmatched. This CDR3 reads CASSDRTGALTGELFF. The DNA for the CDR3 is TGTGCCAGCAGCGATCGGACAGGGGCCCTGACCGGGGAGCTGTTTTTT.

The sample holds many counts of this clonotype. The chain employs TRBV9 and TRBJ2-1; 7 nucleotides match TRBD1. V was pared by 4 bases and J by 6 bases, with 4 bases of the junction left unmatched. From germline, CDR1 is SGDLS and CDR2 YYNGEE. The CDR3 is made up of 13 amino acids. The CDR3 bases are TGTGCCAGCAGCCAACAGGGGCTCAATGAGCAGTTCTTC. Translating gives CASSQQGLNEQFF.

This clonotype was seen at least ten times. This chain uses TRBV9 with TRBJ2-1, with TRBD2 identical over 7 bases. J was trimmed by 0 bases and V by 4 bases; bases with no gene match: 7. There are 16 residues in the CDR3. Germline assignment: CDR1 SGDLS and CDR2 YYNGEE. CDR3 bases: TGTGCCAGCAGCATCCGGACTAGAGGCTCCTACAATGAGCAGTTCTTC. It encodes CASSIRTRGSYNEQFF.

This sequence joins TRBV9 and TRBJ2-2; possibly TRBD2 for D (5 bases). The CDR3 spans 16 residues. CDR1 and CDR2 (germline): SGDLS, YYNGEE. V shed 2 bases and J shed 7 bases, with 18 bases lying between them. CDR3 in amino acids: CASSVIDSGIVGELFF. The CDR3 DNA reads as TGTGCCAGCAGCGTTATAGATTCGGGAATCGTCGGGGAGCTGTTTTTT.

There are a few counts of this clonotype. The chain recombines TRBV9 with TRBJ1-1; TRBD1 is a possible D gene (6 bases). The V gene lost 4 bases and the J gene lost 1 base, with 14 bases spanning the gap. Germline assignment: CDR1 SGDLS and CDR2 YYNGEE. This CDR3 has 15 amino acids. This chain's CDR3 is CASSPGGQANTEAFF. The CDR3 nucleotides are TGTGCCAGCAGCCCCGGGGGGCAGGCGAACACTGAAGCTTTCTTT.

In its sample, this clonotype was seen many times. This chain connects TRBV9 to TRBJ2-1, with 7 bases aligning to TRBD2. Germline V gene data show CDR1 as SGDLS and CDR2 as YYNGEE. This CDR3 has 17 amino acids. After removal of 0 bases from V and 0 bases from J, the junction contained 6 bases not matched to a gene. The CDR3 loop reads CASSVAPSGISYNEQFF. CDR3 nucleotide sequence: TGTGCCAGCAGCGTAGCACCAAGCGGGATCTCCTACAATGAGCAGTTCTTC.

CDR3 in amino acids: CASSVGSLGSYTF. In DNA form, the CDR3 reads TGTGCCAGCAGCGTAGGGAGCCTGGGCAGCTACACCTTC. The chain employs TRBV9 and TRBJ1-2; D is unresolved. CDR3 length equals 13 residues. Trimming pared 0 bases from V and 9 bases from J, leaving 12 bases between. Germline CDR1 SGDLS, CDR2 YYNGEE.

This clonotype has a count of ten or more. V gene TRBV9 combines with J gene TRBJ2-3, with D tentatively TRBD2 (6 bases). The CDR3 has 17 amino acids. Germline V gives CDR1 SGDLS, CDR2 YYNGEE. The V end lost 0 bases, the J end lost 4 bases, and 18 bases lay between the germline ends. The CDR3 DNA is TGTGCCAGCAGCGTAGCTACACCGGGAGCTTCCCCAGATACGCAGTATTTT. It encodes CASSVATPGASPDTQYF.

This clonotype came up many times. This chain connects TRBV9 to TRBJ2-1; 11 positions agree with TRBD2. V gave up 4 bases and J gave up 8 bases; unmatched junction bases: 8. The CDR3 extends over 15 amino acids. CDR1 and CDR2 from the germline V gene are SGDLS and YYNGEE. This CDR3 is CASSLLAGGIYEQFF. CDR3 nucleotide sequence: TGTGCCAGCAGCTTGCTAGCGGGAGGTATCTATGAGCAGTTCTTC.

In this sample, this clonotype turned up many times. This chain connects TRBV9 to TRBJ2-1; 12 bases match TRBD2. This CDR3 has 16 amino acids. With 3 bases clipped from V and 7 bases from J, the junction kept 8 bases outside the gene matches. Germline V CDR1 and CDR2: SGDLS, YYNGEE. The CDR3 region is CASSATSGSVSNEQFF. The DNA of the CDR3 is TGTGCCAGCAGCGCGACTAGCGGGAGTGTATCAAATGAGCAGTTCTTC.

This clonotype occurred many times. V gene TRBV9 combines with J gene TRBJ2-7; 8 nucleotides match TRBD2. Germline V gene sequence: CDR1 SGDLS, CDR2 YYNGEE. The CDR3 totals 15 residues. The V and J ends lost 4 bases and 1 base, in that order; junction bases with no gene match: 7. This chain's CDR3 is CASSQGLVPSYEQYF. The CDR3 nucleotides read TGTGCCAGCAGCCAGGGACTAGTGCCTTCCTACGAGCAGTACTTC.

This clonotype showed up just a few times. The chain has TRBV9 and TRBJ1-1, with a possible D match to TRBD1 (6 bases). The length of the CDR3 is 16 residues. Per germline, CDR1 SGDLS and CDR2 YYNGEE. V dropped 4 bases and J dropped 5 bases, with 21 bases sitting between them. Here the CDR3 DNA reads TGTGCCAGCAGCCTTAGCCCCCGGGTGGGGGCGACTGAAGCTTTCTTT. Its translation: CASSLSPRVGATEAFF.